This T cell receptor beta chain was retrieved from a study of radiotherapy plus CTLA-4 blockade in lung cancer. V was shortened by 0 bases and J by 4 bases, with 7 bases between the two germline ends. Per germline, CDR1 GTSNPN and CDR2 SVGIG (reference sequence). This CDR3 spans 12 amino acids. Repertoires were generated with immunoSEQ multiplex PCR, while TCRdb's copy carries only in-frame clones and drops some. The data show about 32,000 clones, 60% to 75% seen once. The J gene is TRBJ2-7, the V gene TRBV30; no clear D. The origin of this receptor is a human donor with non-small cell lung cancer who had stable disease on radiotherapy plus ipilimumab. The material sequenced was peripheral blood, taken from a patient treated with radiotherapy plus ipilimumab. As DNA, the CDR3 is TGTGCCTGGAGTGTACTTCAGTACGAGCAGTACTTC. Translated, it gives CAWSVLQYEQYF.